This entry features one TCR beta chain sequence. These data originate in a study of blood T cell repertoires in COVID-19. About the study: Nucleic acid was either cDNA or gDNA, and it came from T cells, B-cell-depleted T cells, or PBMCs.

Assignments of participants to cohorts depended upon their own reported clinical history. Clones were read by immunoSEQ multiplex PCR, and TCRdb kept only the in-frame ones, dropping some. The profile covers roughly 290,000 clones, with 90% appearing a single time and about 1.5% taken by the ten largest. The receptor comes from a young woman with acute COVID-19. Specimen: PBMCs or T cells enriched from blood (not recorded which).

CDR3 sequence reads: CASSRTTQSPYEQYF. The DNA of the CDR3 is TGCGCCAGCAGCCGAACGACACAGTCACCATACGAGCAGTACTTC. The chain recombines TRBV5-1 with TRBJ2-7; D not resolved. V was pared by 4 bases and J by 4 bases, with 18 bases between. The germline CDR1 and CDR2 sequences are SGHRS and YFSETQ. CDR3 length: 15 amino acids.